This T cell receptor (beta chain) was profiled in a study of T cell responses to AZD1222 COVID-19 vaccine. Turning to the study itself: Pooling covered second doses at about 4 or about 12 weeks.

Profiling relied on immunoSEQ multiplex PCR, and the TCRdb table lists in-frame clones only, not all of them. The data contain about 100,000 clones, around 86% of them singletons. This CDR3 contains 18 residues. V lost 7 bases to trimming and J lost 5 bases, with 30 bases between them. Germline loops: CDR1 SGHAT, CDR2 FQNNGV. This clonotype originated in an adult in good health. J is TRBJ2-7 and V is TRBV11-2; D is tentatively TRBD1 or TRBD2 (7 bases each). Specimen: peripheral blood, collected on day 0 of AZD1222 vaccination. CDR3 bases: TGTGCCAGCACCAAAGTAGCAGGGGGTGGCGGGAGCTTCCACGAGCAGTACTTC. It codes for CASTKVAGGGGSFHEQYF.